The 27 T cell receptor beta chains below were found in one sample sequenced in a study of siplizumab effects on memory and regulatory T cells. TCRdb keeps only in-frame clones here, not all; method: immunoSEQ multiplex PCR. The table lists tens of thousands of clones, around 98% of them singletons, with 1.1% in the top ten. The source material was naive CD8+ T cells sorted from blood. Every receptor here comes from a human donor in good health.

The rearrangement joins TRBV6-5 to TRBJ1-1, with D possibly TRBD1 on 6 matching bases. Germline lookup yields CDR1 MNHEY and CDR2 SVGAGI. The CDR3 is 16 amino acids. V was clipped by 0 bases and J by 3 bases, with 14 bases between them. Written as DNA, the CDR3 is TGTGCCAGCAGTTACTCCCCCCCGGGGGCCGACACTGAAGCTTTCTTT. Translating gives CASSYSPPGADTEAFF.

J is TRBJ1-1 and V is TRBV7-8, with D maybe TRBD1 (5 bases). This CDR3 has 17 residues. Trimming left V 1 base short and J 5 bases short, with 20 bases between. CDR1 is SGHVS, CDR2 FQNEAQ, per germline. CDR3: CASSLVYPPGVRTEAFF. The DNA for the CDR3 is TGTGCCAGCAGCTTAGTGTATCCCCCGGGGGTGAGGACTGAAGCTTTCTTT.

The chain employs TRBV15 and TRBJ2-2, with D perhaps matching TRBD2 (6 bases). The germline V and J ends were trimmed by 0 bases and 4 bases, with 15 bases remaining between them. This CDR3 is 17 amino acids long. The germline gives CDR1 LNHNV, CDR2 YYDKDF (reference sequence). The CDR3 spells CATSRDGGAPVTGELFF. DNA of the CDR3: TGTGCCACCAGCAGAGATGGAGGGGCACCTGTCACCGGGGAGCTGTTTTTT.

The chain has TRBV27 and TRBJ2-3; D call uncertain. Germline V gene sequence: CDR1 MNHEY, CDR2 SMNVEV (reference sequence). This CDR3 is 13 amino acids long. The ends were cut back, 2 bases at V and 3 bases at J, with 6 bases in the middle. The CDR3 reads CASSLMGTDTQYF. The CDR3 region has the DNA TGTGCCAGCAGTTTAATGGGGACAGATACGCAGTATTTT.

The CDR3 coding sequence is TGTGCCAGCAGTGTGCTAGCGGGACCCCTCAATGAGCAGTTCTTC. Its translation is CASSVLAGPLNEQFF. The gene calls are TRBV2 and TRBJ2-1; 9 bases fit TRBD2. The CDR3 loop spans 15 amino acids. Germline CDR1 reads SNHLY; CDR2 reads FYNNEI. The V gene end was trimmed by 4 bases and the J gene end by 6 bases; junction bases not matched to a gene: 7.

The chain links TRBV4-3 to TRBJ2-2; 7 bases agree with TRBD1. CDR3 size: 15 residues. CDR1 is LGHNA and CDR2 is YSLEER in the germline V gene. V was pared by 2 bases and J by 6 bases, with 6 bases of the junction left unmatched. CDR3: CASSQYSDRAGELFF. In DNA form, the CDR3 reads TGCGCCAGCAGCCAATATTCCGACAGGGCCGGGGAGCTGTTTTTT.

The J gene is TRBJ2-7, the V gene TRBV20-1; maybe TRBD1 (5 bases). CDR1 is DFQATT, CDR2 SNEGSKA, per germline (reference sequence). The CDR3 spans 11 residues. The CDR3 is CRGQGEYEQYF. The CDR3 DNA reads TGCAGGGGGCAGGGTGAATACGAGCAGTACTTC.

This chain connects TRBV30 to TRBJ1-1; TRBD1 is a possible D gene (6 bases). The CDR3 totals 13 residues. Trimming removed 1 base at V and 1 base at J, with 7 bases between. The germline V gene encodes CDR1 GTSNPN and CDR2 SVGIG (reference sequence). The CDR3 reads CAWSEGGNTEAFF. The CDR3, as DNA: TGTGCCTGGAGTGAGGGGGGGAACACTGAAGCTTTCTTT.

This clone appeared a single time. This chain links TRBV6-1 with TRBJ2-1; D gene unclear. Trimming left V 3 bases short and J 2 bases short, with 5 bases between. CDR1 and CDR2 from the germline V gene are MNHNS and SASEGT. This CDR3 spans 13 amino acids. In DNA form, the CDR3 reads TGTGCCAGCAGTGATTGGACCTACAATGAGCAGTTCTTC. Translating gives CASSDWTYNEQFF.

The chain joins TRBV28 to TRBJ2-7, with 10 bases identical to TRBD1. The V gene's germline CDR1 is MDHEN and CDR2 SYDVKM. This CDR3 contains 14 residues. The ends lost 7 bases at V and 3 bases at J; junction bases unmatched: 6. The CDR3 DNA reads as TGTGCCAGCAACTCCCGGGACAGGGGCTACGAGCAGTACTTC. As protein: CASNSRDRGYEQYF.

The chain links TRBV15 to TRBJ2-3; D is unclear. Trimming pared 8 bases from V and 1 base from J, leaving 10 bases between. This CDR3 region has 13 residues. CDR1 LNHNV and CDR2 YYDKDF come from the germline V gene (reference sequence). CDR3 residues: CATELTGTDTQYF. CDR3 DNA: TGTGCCACCGAACTGACGGGCACAGATACGCAGTATTTT.

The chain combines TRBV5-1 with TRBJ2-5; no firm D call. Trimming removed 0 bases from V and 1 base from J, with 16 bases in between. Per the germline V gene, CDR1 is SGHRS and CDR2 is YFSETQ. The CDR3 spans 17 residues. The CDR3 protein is CASSLEYYGRSQETQYF. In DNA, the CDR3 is TGCGCCAGCAGCTTGGAGTACTATGGGCGCTCCCAAGAGACCCAGTACTTC.

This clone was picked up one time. In DNA, the CDR3 is TGTGCCAGCAGCAGAACCGGGACAGGGTTCTATAGCAATCAGCCCCAGCATTTT. Translating gives CASSRTGTGFYSNQPQHF. J is TRBJ1-5 and V is TRBV28; 9 bases are shared with TRBD1. V lost 6 bases, J lost 0 bases, and 12 bases stayed unmatched. The CDR3 loop spans 18 amino acids. The V gene's germline CDR1 is MDHEN and CDR2 SYDVKM.

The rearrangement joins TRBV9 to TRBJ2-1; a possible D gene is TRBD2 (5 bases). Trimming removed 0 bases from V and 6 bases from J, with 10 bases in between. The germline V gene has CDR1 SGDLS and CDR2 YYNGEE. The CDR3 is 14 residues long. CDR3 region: CASSVASTINEQFF. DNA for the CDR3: TGTGCCAGCAGCGTAGCTAGCACCATCAATGAGCAGTTCTTC.

CDR3 coding DNA: TGTGCCAGCAGCTTAGAGGGACACGCCATTTACGAGCAGTACTTC. This gives the protein CASSLEGHAIYEQYF. This chain connects TRBV7-2 to TRBJ2-5, with TRBD1 as a possible D gene (6 bases). TRBJ2-7 matches the DNA end more closely, so the J call is doubtful. The CDR3 consists of 15 residues. Germline CDR1 and CDR2: SGHTA and FQGNSA.

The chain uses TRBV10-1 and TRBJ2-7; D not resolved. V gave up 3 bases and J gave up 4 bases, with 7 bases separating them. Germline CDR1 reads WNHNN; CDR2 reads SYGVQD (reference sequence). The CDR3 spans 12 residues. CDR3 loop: CASSDSVYEQYF. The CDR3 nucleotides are TGCGCCAGCAGTGATTCCGTGTACGAGCAGTACTTC.

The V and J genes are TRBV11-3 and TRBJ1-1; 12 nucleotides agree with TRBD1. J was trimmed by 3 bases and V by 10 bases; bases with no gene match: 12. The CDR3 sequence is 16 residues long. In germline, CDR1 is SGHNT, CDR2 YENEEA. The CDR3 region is CATSGQGAFGHTEAFF. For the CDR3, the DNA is TGTGCCACTTCGGGACAGGGGGCCTTCGGTCACACTGAAGCTTTCTTT.

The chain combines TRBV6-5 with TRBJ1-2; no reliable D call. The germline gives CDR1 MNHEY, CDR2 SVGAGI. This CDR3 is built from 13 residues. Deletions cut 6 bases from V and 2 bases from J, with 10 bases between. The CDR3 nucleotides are TGTGCCAGCAGATCCCGGGAGAACTATGGCTACACCTTC. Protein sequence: CASRSRENYGYTF.

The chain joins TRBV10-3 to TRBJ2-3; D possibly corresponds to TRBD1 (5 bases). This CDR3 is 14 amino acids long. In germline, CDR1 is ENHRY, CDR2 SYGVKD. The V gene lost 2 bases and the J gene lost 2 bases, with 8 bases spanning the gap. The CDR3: CAISERGITDTQYF. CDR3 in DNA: TGTGCCATCAGTGAGAGGGGAATCACAGATACGCAGTATTTT.

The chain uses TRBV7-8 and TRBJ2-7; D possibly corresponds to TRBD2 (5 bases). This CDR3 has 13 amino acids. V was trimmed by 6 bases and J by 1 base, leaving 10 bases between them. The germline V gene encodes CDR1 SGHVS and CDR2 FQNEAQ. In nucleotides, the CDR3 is TGTGCCAGCAGACCGGACTTTTCCTACGAGCAGTACTTC. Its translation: CASRPDFSYEQYF.

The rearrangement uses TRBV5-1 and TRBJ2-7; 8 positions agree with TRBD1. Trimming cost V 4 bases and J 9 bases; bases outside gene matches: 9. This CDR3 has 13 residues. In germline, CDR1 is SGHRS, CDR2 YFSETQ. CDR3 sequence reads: CASSAGTGDGQYF. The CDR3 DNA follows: TGCGCCAGCAGCGCCGGGACAGGAGACGGGCAGTACTTC.

The CDR3 bases are TGTGCCAGCTCACCTACTAGCGGGAGGGCAGGTGAGCAGTTCTTC. Protein: CASSPTSGRAGEQFF. The rearrangement joins TRBV18 to TRBJ2-1; TRBD2 aligns across 13 bases. The germline gives CDR1 KGHSH, CDR2 LQKENI. CDR3 size: 15 residues. V trimming: 3 bases; J trimming: 9 bases; junction bases outside the gene matches: 5. Full variable domain (outside the CDR3, taken from reference TRBV18 and TRBJ2-1): NAGVMQNPRHLVRRRGQEARLRCSPMKGHSHVYWYRQLPEEGLKFMVYLQKENIIDESGMPKERFSAEFPKEGPSILRIQQVVRGDSAAYFCASSPTSGRAGEQFFGPGTRLTVL.

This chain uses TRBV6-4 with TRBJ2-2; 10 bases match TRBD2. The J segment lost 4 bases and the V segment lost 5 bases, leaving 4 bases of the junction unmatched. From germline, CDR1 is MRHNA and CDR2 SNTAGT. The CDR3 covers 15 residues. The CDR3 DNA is TGTGCCAGCAGTACCCTAGCGGGGGTCACCGGGGAGCTGTTTTTT. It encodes CASSTLAGVTGELFF.

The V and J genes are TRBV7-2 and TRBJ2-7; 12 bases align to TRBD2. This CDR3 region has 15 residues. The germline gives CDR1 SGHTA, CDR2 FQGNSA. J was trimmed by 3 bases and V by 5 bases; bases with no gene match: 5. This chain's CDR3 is CASSNLAGGVYEQYF. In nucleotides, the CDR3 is TGTGCCAGCAGCAACCTAGCGGGAGGGGTCTACGAGCAGTACTTC. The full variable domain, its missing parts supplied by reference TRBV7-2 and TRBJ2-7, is GAGVSQSPSNKVTEKGKDVELRCDPISGHTALYWYRQSLGQGLEFLIYFQGNSAPDKSGLPSDRFSAERTGGSVSTLTIQRTQQEDSAVYLCASSNLAGGVYEQYFGPGTRLTVT.

The CDR3 region is CASSLLHEQYF. The CDR3 coding sequence is TGTGCCAGCAGCTTACTCCACGAGCAGTACTTC. The genes are TRBV7-2 and TRBJ2-7; the D is unclear. V lost 2 bases and J 5 bases, leaving 4 bases between the germline ends. The CDR3 extends over 11 amino acids. Germline CDR1 reads SGHTA; CDR2 reads FQGNSA.

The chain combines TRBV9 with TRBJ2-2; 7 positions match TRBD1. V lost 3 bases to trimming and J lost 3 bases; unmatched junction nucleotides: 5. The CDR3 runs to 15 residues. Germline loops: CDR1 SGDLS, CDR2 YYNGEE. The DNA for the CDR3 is TGTGCCAGCAGCGGCCTCGGGACAGACACCGGGGAGCTGTTTTTT. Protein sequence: CASSGLGTDTGELFF.

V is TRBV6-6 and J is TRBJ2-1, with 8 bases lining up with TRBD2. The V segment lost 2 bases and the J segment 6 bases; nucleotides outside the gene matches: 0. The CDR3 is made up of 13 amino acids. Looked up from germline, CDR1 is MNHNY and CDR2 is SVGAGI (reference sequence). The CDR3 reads CASSYSGSNEQFF. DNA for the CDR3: TGTGCCAGCAGTTACAGCGGGAGCAATGAGCAGTTCTTC.